This TCR beta chain was found in a study of blood T cell repertoires in COVID-19. Study-wide background: Samples taken during acute and convalescent COVID-19 were collected in the United States, Italy and Spain. PBMCs, B-cell-depleted T cells, or T cells were the source of the cDNA or gDNA that made up the material.

Participant-given clinical history determined each cohort assignment. Either two negative PCRs, clearance, or symptom resolution qualified Cohort 3 donors as recovered. The length of the CDR3 is 15 residues. Trimming cost V 7 bases and J 0 bases, with 10 bases left between them. Germline values: CDR1 MNHEY, CDR2 SMNVEV (reference sequence). The data were produced by immunoSEQ multiplex PCR, yet TCRdb's version contains in-frame clones alone and is incomplete. The sample records around 300,000 clones, roughly nine tenths being singletons. The sequencing input was PBMCs or T cells enriched from blood (not recorded which). The chain couples TRBV27 to TRBJ1-6, with D unclear. This clonotype was obtained from a young woman who had recovered from COVID-19. In DNA, the CDR3 is TGTGCCAGCACGCGGGCCCTCTCCTATAATTCACCCCTCCACTTT. It translates to CASTRALSYNSPLHF.